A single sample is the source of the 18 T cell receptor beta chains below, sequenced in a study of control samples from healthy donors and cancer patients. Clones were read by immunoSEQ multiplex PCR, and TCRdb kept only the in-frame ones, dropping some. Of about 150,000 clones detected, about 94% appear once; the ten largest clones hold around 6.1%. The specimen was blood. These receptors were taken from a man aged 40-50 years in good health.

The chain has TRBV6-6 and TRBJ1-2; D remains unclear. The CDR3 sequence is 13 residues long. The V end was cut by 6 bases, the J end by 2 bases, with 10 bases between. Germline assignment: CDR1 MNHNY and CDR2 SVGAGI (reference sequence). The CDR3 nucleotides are TGTGCCAGCAGACTCGATGGCAACTATGGCTACACCTTC. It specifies CASRLDGNYGYTF.

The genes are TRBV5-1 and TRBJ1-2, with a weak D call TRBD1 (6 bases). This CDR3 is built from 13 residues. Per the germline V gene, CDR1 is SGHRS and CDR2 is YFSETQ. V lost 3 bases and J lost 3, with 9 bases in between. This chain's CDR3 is CASSSTGYYGYTF. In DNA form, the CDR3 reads TGCGCCAGCAGCTCAACAGGGTACTATGGCTACACCTTC. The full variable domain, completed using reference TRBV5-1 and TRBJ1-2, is KAGVTQTPRYLIKTRGQQVTLSCSPISGHRSVSWYQQTPGQGLQFLFEYFSETQRNKGNFPGRFSGRQFSNSRSEMNVSTLELGDSALYLCASSSTGYYGYTFGSGTRLTVV.

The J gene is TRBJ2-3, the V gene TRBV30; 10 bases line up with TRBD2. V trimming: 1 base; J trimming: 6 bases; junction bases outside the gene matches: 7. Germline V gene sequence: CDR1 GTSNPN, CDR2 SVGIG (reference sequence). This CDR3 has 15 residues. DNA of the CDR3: TGTGCCTGGAGTGCTGGAGCGGGACTAGCGGATACGCAGTATTTT. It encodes CAWSAGAGLADTQYF.

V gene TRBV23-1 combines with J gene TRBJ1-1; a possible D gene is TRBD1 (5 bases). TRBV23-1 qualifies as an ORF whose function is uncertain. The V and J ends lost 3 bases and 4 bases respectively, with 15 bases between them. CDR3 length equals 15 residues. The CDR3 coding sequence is TGCGCCAGCAGTCAGGCGGGACCAGTCGGCACTGAAGCTTTCTTT. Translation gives CASSQAGPVGTEAFF.

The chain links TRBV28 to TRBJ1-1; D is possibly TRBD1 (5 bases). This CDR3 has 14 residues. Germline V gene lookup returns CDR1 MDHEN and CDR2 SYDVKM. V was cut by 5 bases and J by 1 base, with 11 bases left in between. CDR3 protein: CASSPWGGNTEAFF. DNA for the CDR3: TGTGCCAGCAGTCCATGGGGGGGGAACACTGAAGCTTTCTTT.

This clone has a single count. The CDR3 coding sequence is TGTGCCAGCAGCTCCCTAGCCTGGGATCAGGGGCCCCAGCATTTT. Protein sequence: CASSSLAWDQGPQHF. The V call is TRBV7-8, the J call TRBJ1-5; perhaps TRBD1 as D (5 bases). CDR3 size: 15 residues. Germline lookup yields CDR1 SGHVS and CDR2 FQNEAQ. Trimming shortened V by 4 bases and J by 9 bases, and 19 bases separated the two germline ends.

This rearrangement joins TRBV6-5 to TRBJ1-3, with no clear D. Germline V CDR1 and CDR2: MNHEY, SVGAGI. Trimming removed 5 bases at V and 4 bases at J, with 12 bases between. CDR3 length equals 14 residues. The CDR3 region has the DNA TGTGCCAGCAGTCCCGGGCGGCGAGGAAACACCATATATTTT. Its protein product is CASSPGRRGNTIYF.

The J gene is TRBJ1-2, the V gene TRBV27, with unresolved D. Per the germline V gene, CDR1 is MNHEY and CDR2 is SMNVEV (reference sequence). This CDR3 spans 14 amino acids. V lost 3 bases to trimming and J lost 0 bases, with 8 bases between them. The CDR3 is CASSLRRTNYGYTF. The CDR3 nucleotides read TGTGCCAGCAGTTTGCGGAGGACTAACTATGGCTACACCTTC.

The CDR3 nucleotides are TGCGCCAGCAGCTCACAGTTAACTTCCTACGAGCAGTACTTC. As protein: CASSSQLTSYEQYF. V gene TRBV5-1 combines with J gene TRBJ2-7; no clear D gene. CDR1 SGHRS and CDR2 YFSETQ come from the germline V gene. Trimming took 3 bases from V and 1 from J, leaving 11 bases between them. This CDR3 has 14 residues.

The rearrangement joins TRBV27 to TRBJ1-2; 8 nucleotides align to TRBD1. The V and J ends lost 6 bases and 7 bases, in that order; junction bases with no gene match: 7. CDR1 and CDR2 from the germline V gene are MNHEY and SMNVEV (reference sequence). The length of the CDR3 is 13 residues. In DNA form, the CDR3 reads TGTGCCAGCAGCCGGACAGGGTACGGTGGCTACACCTTC. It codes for CASSRTGYGGYTF.

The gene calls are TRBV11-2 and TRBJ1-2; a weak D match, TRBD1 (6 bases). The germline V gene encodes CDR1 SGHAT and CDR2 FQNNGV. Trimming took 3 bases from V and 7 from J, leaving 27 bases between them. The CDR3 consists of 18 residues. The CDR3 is CASSLSILAGTFISGYTF. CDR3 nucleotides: TGTGCCAGCAGCTTGAGCATCCTAGCCGGGACATTTATCTCTGGCTACACCTTC.

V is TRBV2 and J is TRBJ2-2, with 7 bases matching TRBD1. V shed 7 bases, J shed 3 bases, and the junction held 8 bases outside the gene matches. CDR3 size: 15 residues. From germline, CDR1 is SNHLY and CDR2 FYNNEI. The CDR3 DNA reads TGTGCCAGCAACCCGACAGGGCTCGACACCGGGGAGCTGTTTTTT. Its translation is CASNPTGLDTGELFF.

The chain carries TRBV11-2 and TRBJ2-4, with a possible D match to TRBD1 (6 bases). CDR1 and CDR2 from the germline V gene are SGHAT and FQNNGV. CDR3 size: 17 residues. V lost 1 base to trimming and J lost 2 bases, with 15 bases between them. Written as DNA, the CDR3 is TGTGCCAGCAGCTTAGGGGGGCAGGGGATTACCAAAAACATTCAGTACTTC. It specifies CASSLGGQGITKNIQYF. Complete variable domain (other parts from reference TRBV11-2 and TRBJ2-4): EAGVAQSPRYKIIEKRQSVAFWCNPISGHATLYWYQQILGQGPKLLIQFQNNGVVDDSQLPKDRFSAERLKGVDSTLKIQPAKLEDSAVYLCASSLGGQGITKNIQYFGAGTRLSVL.

The CDR3 is CASSFGGANEKLFF. Written as DNA, the CDR3 is TGTGCCAGCAGCTTCGGGGGGGCTAATGAAAAACTGTTTTTT. The rearrangement links TRBV5-4 to TRBJ1-4; D possibly corresponds to TRBD1 (5 bases). Germline V gives CDR1 SGHNT, CDR2 YYREEE (reference sequence). V lost 2 bases, J lost 3 bases, and 8 bases lay in between. The CDR3 is 14 residues long.

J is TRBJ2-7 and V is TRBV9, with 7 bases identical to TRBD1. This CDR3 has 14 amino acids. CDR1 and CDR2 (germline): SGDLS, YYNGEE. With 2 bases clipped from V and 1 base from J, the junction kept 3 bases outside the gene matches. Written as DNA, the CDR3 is TGTGCCAGCAGCGTCTCAGGGGGATCCTACGAGCAGTACTTC. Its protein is CASSVSGGSYEQYF.

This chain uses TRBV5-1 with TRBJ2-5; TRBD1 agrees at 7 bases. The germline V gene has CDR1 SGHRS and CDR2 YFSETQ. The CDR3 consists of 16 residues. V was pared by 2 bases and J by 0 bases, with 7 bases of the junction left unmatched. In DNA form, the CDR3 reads TGCGCCAGCAGCTTCCGAGGGGACAGTTACCAAGAGACCCAGTACTTC. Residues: CASSFRGDSYQETQYF. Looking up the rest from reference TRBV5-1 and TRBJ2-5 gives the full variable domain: KAGVTQTPRYLIKTRGQQVTLSCSPISGHRSVSWYQQTPGQGLQFLFEYFSETQRNKGNFPGRFSGRQFSNSRSEMNVSTLELGDSALYLCASSFRGDSYQETQYFGPGTRLLVL.

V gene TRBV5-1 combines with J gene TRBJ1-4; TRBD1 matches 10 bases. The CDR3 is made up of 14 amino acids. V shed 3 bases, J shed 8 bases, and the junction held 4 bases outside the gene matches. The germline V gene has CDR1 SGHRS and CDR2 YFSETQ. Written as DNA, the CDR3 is TGCGCCAGCAGCTCGACAGGGGGCGTCGAAAAACTGTTTTTT. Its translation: CASSSTGGVEKLFF.

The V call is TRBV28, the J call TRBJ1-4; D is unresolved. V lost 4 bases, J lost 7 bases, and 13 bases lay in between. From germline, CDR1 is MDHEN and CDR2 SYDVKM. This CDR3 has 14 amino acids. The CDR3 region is CASSYRPSGEKLFF. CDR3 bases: TGTGCCAGCAGTTATAGACCCTCGGGTGAAAAACTGTTTTTT.